This TCR beta chain came from a study of T cells after yellow fever vaccination (dated by TCRdb to the late 2010s). Regarding the research as a whole: The SMART-Seq v4 Ultra Low Input RNA kit was used to prepare libraries from fractions with low cell numbers. To follow T-cell clones before and after primary and booster YFV17D yellow fever vaccination, bulk TCR alpha and beta repertoires were sequenced over time. Two healthy male donors, one aged 18 to 30 and one aged 30 to 40 years, made up the cohort. Blood was drawn at multiple timepoints before and after primary and secondary immunization, with bulk PBMC replicates and cell subsets isolated. Study-wide conclusions, independent of this receptor: Only a couple of donors were included in the study, so the extent to which the findings can be generalized is limited. Compared with the primary T-cell response, the secondary T-cell response was faster but weaker, reaching its peak on day 5 rather than on day 15. Because abundant contaminating clonotypes from the bulk population could be contained in FACS-sorted repertoires, computational filtering was required. A small share of clonotypes was detected in both CD4 and CD8 compartments, with the overlap likely arising from convergent recombination. After the booster, most of the clones that had expanded following primary vaccination were detected again (around 95% of CD4 and 80% to 90% of CD8), which suggests that memory was broadly maintained.

The treatment or condition label, as the study defines it: live attenuated yellow fever vaccine strain. At every blood-draw timepoint, two biological replicates of bulk PBMCs were collected. PBMCs were isolated from peripheral blood using a standard Ficoll-Paque protocol. TriZol was used to extract RNA from bulk PBMCs, from CD4 and CD8 fractions, and from dextramer-positive and dextramer-negative fractions. This clonotype was picked up many times. The antigen it recognizes is unknown. Base qualities are missing; no much larger clone stands one base away. TCRdb shows the sequencer as Illumina NovaSeq 6000. TCR cDNA was synthesized by 5'RACE template switching, which introduced a universal primer site and unique molecular identifiers. cDNA synthesis was primed from both the TCR alpha and TCR beta constant segments. Library amplification involved two PCR steps, and the second step added sample barcodes and sequencing adapters. Sequencing of the libraries was done on either Illumina HiSeq 2500 (2x100 bp) or NovaSeq (2x150 bp). In the original analysis: MIGEC handled demultiplexing of reads and collapsing into UMI consensus sequences, while MiXCR performed V(D)J alignment. Using edgeR on replicate PBMC samples, clonotypes were called vaccine-responding if FDR was below 0.01 and the log2 fold change was above 5 up to day 15. Each bulk clonotype was labeled CD4 or CD8 based on which sequenced repertoire, CD4 or CD8, contained the clonotype at higher abundance. TCRdb took the public reads, trimmed them with fastp at Q25, ran MiXCR for clone calling and kept in-frame beta chains. CDR3 protein sequences are deduplicated, and each keeps its most common genes and DNA. The V and J calls reflect TCRdb's pipeline rather than the authors' work. In this sample the table shows more than 300,000 distinct CDR3 sequences, around 4.4% of which occur a single time. The ten biggest clones cover roughly 21% of the sample.

The germline V gene encodes CDR1 SEHNR and CDR2 FQNEAQ (reference sequence). Taken from cysteine to phenylalanine, the CDR3 has 13 residues. Only CDR3 DNA remains: 39 bases, in frame from the first base. The junction shows trimming of 6 bases on V and 8 bases on J, and the gene matches do not reach 5 bases of it. The receptor was derived from a man between 18 and 29 years old who received the YFV17D yellow fever vaccine. The sample here was PBMCs, taken 15 days after the yellow fever booster vaccination. The chain links TRBV7-9 with TRBJ2-1, and 9 junctional nucleotides match TRBD2. The CDR3 protein sequence reads: CASRSGGRDEQFF. The DNA sequence is as follows: TGTGCCAGCAGGAGCGGGGGGCGGGATGAGCAGTTCTTC.